This TCR beta chain was retrieved from a study of shared clonotypes between healthy human individuals. The authors ran the assay at deep level. Measured with immunoSEQ multiplex PCR; TCRdb has only the in-frame clones, and not every one. Seen here are roughly 2,500,000 clones, 93% observed once, and the top ten hold about 0.38%. The receptor comes from a man younger than 35 in good health. Some clones in this sample may be carry-over from other donors' samples. Sequencing was carried out using naive CD4+ T cells from PBMCs. Subset meaning: CD45RA+ positively selected.

The CDR3 bases are TGTGCCAGCAGCGACGGGGGACTAGCGAAAGATACGCAGTATTTT. This codes for CASSDGGLAKDTQYF. V gene TRBV27 combines with J gene TRBJ2-3; 10 bases match TRBD2. V gave up 6 bases and J gave up 5 bases; unmatched junction bases: 8. This CDR3 is built from 15 residues. Germline loops: CDR1 MNHEY, CDR2 SMNVEV (reference sequence).